The 28 T cell receptor beta chains reported below all come from one sample, sequenced in a study of OX40 agonist ivuxolimab in advanced cancers. Method: immunoSEQ multiplex PCR; TCRdb's copy keeps in-frame clones and lacks some. The data hold roughly 49,000 clones, with 80% to 85% observed a single time. The sequenced sample was CD4+ or CD8+ T cells sorted from blood, obtained in a trial of the OX40 agonist ivuxolimab. The receptor set was obtained from an adult with an advanced solid tumor such as melanoma, head and neck, liver or kidney cancer.

V usage is TRBV7-9 and J usage is TRBJ1-4, with D possibly matching TRBD1 (5 bases). Trimming took 1 base from V and 14 from J, leaving 11 bases between them. Germline-derived CDR1 and CDR2 are SEHNR and FQNEAQ (reference sequence). This CDR3 contains 12 residues. The CDR3 reads CASSLEGYELFF. The CDR3 region has the DNA TGTGCCAGCAGCTTAGAGGGGTATGAGCTGTTTTTT.

V is TRBV27 and J is TRBJ1-6, with D uncertain. V dropped 8 bases and J dropped 4 bases, with 3 bases sitting between them. Germline V gene sequence: CDR1 MNHEY, CDR2 SMNVEV (reference sequence). The CDR3 contains 11 residues. CDR3 residues: CASGYNSPLHF. The DNA for the CDR3 is TGTGCCAGCGGGTATAATTCACCCCTCCACTTT.

The chain couples TRBV28 to TRBJ2-7; weak D call: TRBD1 (6 bases). V was trimmed by 4 bases and J by 3 bases, leaving 13 bases between them. Germline CDR1 is MDHEN and CDR2 is SYDVKM. The CDR3 consists of 14 residues. CDR3 coding DNA: TGTGCCAGCAGTTCTGGACAGACCAACTACGAGCAGTACGTC. This gives the protein CASSSGQTNYEQYV.

The V and J genes are TRBV7-9 and TRBJ2-1; TRBD2 matches 10 bases. Germline CDR1 is SEHNR and CDR2 is FQNEAQ (reference sequence). V gave up 5 bases and J gave up 4 bases; unmatched junction bases: 11. This CDR3 has 17 amino acids. This CDR3 reads CASSLSSGSFPYNEQFF. The CDR3 bases are TGTGCCAGCAGCCTTTCTAGCGGGAGTTTCCCTTACAATGAGCAGTTCTTC.

The V and J genes are TRBV7-8 and TRBJ2-1; 7 nucleotides agree with TRBD2. This CDR3 comprises 16 residues. Trimming cost V 5 bases and J 4 bases; bases outside gene matches: 11. Germline assignment: CDR1 SGHVS and CDR2 FQNEAQ. The CDR3 protein is CASSQPRASGYNEQFF. CDR3 bases: TGTGCCAGCAGCCAGCCACGGGCTAGCGGATACAATGAGCAGTTCTTC.

The chain combines TRBV5-6 with TRBJ2-2; no definite D call. CDR3 length: 16 amino acids. Trimming took off 0 bases at V and 0 bases at J, with 9 bases between the two ends. In germline, CDR1 is SGHDT, CDR2 YYEEEE. The CDR3 here is CASSLDAPTNTGELFF. The CDR3 DNA reads as TGTGCCAGCAGCTTGGACGCACCCACGAACACCGGGGAGCTGTTTTTT.

V and J are TRBV10-3 and TRBJ1-2; D perhaps matches TRBD1 (5 bases). Germline-derived CDR1 and CDR2 are ENHRY and SYGVKD. With 8 bases removed from V and 0 bases from J, the gap between germline ends came to 10 bases. The CDR3 has 13 amino acids. The CDR3 protein is CAIWGLTNYGYTF. The CDR3 coding sequence is TGTGCCATCTGGGGACTGACTAACTATGGCTACACCTTC.

This clone appeared a few times. The genes are TRBV7-9 and TRBJ2-7; a weak D match, TRBD1 (5 bases). V was shortened by 3 bases and J by 3 bases, with 12 bases between the two germline ends. This CDR3 has 14 amino acids. The germline gives CDR1 SEHNR, CDR2 FQNEAQ (reference sequence). CDR3 sequence: CASSFLGQGYEQYF. CDR3 coding DNA: TGTGCCAGCAGCTTTCTCGGGCAGGGCTACGAGCAGTACTTC. Supplemented by reference TRBV7-9 and TRBJ2-7, the full variable domain reads DTGVSQNPRHKITKRGQNVTFRCDPISEHNRLYWYRQTLGQGPEFLTYFQNEAQLEKSRLLSDRFSAERPKGSFSTLEIQRTEQGDSAMYLCASSFLGQGYEQYFGPGTRLTVT.

The chain joins TRBV29-1 to TRBJ2-2, with TRBD2 matching over 9 bases. The length of the CDR3 is 16 residues. The V gene's germline CDR1 is SQVTM and CDR2 ANQGSEA. J was trimmed by 0 bases and V by 2 bases; bases with no gene match: 4. CDR3 amino acids: CSVELASGANTGELFF. The CDR3, as DNA: TGCAGCGTTGAACTGGCTAGCGGGGCGAACACCGGGGAGCTGTTTTTT.

This chain connects TRBV30 to TRBJ1-2; D is uncertain. The CDR3 is 14 amino acids. Germline lookup yields CDR1 GTSNPN and CDR2 SVGIG (reference sequence). Trimming took 4 bases from V and 2 from J, leaving 14 bases between them. CDR3 sequence (DNA): TGTGCCTGGACCTTCCCGGGGAGAAACTATGGCTACACCTTC. Translated, it gives CAWTFPGRNYGYTF.

The chain recombines TRBV28 with TRBJ1-2, with TRBD1 as a possible D gene (6 bases). Trimming removed 5 bases at V and 4 bases at J, with 14 bases between. CDR1 is MDHEN, CDR2 SYDVKM, per germline. The CDR3 has 14 residues. CDR3 sequence reads: CASSTIGQIYGYTF. The CDR3 nucleotides are TGTGCCAGCAGTACCATAGGACAGATCTATGGCTACACCTTC.

The chain uses TRBV28 and TRBJ2-5, with D possibly being TRBD2 (6 bases). Looked up from germline, CDR1 is MDHEN and CDR2 is SYDVKM. This CDR3 contains 14 residues. V was cut by 5 bases and J by 2 bases, with 12 bases left in between. CDR3 in DNA: TGTGCCAGCAGTCCCTTAGCGGTACAAGAGACCCAGTACTTC. This translates into CASSPLAVQETQYF.

This chain connects TRBV19 to TRBJ2-2; 8 positions agree with TRBD1. V shed 6 bases and J 8 bases; nucleotides not matched to a gene: 11. Germline V gives CDR1 LNHDA, CDR2 SQIVND (reference sequence). The CDR3 contains 15 residues. CDR3 loop: CASSPRTGITGELFF. The DNA of the CDR3 is TGTGCCAGTAGCCCTAGGACAGGGATTACGGGGGAGCTGTTTTTT.

This clone is medium-sized within its sample. V usage is TRBV14 and J usage is TRBJ2-7; D unresolved. Trimming shortened V by 3 bases and J by 3 bases, and 3 bases separated the two germline ends. The CDR3 has 11 amino acids. Germline V gene data show CDR1 as SGHDN and CDR2 as FVKESK. This chain's CDR3 is CASSQIYEQYF. The CDR3 DNA sequence: TGTGCCAGCAGCCAGATCTACGAGCAGTACTTC.

The chain has TRBV2 and TRBJ1-1; 7 bases agree with TRBD1. Germline CDR1 SNHLY, CDR2 FYNNEI. V gave up 8 bases and J gave up 6 bases; unmatched junction bases: 3. This CDR3 comprises 11 residues. The CDR3: CASATGSEAFF. In DNA, the CDR3 is TGTGCCAGCGCGACAGGGTCTGAAGCTTTCTTT.

The rearrangement joins TRBV29-1 to TRBJ2-2; tentatively, D is TRBD2 (6 bases). Germline V gene sequence: CDR1 SQVTM, CDR2 ANQGSEA. V was trimmed by 7 bases and J by 4 bases, leaving 10 bases between them. The CDR3 sequence is 12 residues long. CDR3 in DNA: TGCAGCGGGCAGGGAGGCACCGGGGAGCTGTTTTTT. It codes for CSGQGGTGELFF.

The chain carries TRBV5-5 and TRBJ1-2; possibly TRBD1 for D (5 bases). The CDR3 totals 15 residues. Trimming took off 0 bases at V and 3 bases at J, with 12 bases between the two ends. Germline-derived CDR1 and CDR2 are SGHKS and YYEKEE (reference sequence). CDR3 sequence: CASSLGVTAYYGYTF. In DNA, the CDR3 is TGTGCCAGCAGCTTGGGAGTGACAGCCTACTATGGCTACACCTTC. The full variable domain, rest sourced from reference TRBV5-5 and TRBJ1-2, is DAGVTQSPTHLIKTRGQQVTLRCSPISGHKSVSWYQQVLGQGPQFIFQYYEKEERGRGNFPDRFSARQFPNYSSELNVNALLLGDSALYLCASSLGVTAYYGYTFGSGTRLTVV.

The chain has TRBV6-5 and TRBJ1-1; 9 bases are shared with TRBD1. Germline V gene data show CDR1 as MNHEY and CDR2 as SVGAGI. The V segment lost 10 bases and the J segment 1 base; nucleotides outside the gene matches: 4. The CDR3 is made up of 13 amino acids. CDR3: CATRDRENTEAFF. The CDR3 bases are TGTGCCACCAGGGACAGGGAGAACACTGAAGCTTTCTTT.

The V and J genes are TRBV7-8 and TRBJ2-7; TRBD2 agrees at 9 bases. CDR3 length: 16 residues. V was clipped by 3 bases and J by 2 bases; unmatched bases: 8. Germline values: CDR1 SGHVS, CDR2 FQNEAQ. CDR3 DNA sequence: TGTGCCAGCAGCTTGGGCGGTGGCGGGGGGGCCTACGAGCAGTACGTC. Translating gives CASSLGGGGGAYEQYV.

The gene calls are TRBV19 and TRBJ1-5; unclear D gene. This CDR3 has 15 amino acids. The germline V and J ends were trimmed by 0 bases and 4 bases, with 10 bases remaining between them. The germline gives CDR1 LNHDA, CDR2 SQIVND (reference sequence). CDR3 nucleotides: TGTGCCAGTAGTATAGATGGGTCCAGTAATCAGCCCCAGCATTTT. This translates into CASSIDGSSNQPQHF.

This clone was counted a single time. The chain uses TRBV6-1 and TRBJ1-1; D remains ambiguous. Germline values: CDR1 MNHNS, CDR2 SASEGT. V lost 2 bases and J lost 1, with 11 bases in between. The CDR3 runs to 15 residues. The CDR3 here is CASSEFVTANTEAFF. In nucleotides, the CDR3 is TGTGCCAGCAGTGAATTTGTGACGGCGAACACTGAAGCTTTCTTT.

This clone was picked up many times. V and J are TRBV28 and TRBJ1-1; weak D call: TRBD1 (6 bases). CDR1 is MDHEN, CDR2 SYDVKM, per germline. Trimming took off 5 bases at V and 0 bases at J, with 10 bases between the two ends. The CDR3 length is 14 residues. The CDR3 coding sequence is TGTGCCAGCAGTGAACAGGGAATGAACACTGAAGCTTTCTTT. Translating gives CASSEQGMNTEAFF.

This chain uses TRBV27 with TRBJ1-5; D may be TRBD1 (6 bases). From germline, CDR1 is MNHEY and CDR2 SMNVEV (reference sequence). This CDR3 has 17 amino acids. The V and J ends lost 5 bases and 0 bases respectively, with 17 bases between them. CDR3 nucleotides: TGTGCCAGCAGTCCAATCAGGGGTATGTTTAGCAATCAGCCCCAGCATTTT. Its translation: CASSPIRGMFSNQPQHF.

In DNA, the CDR3 is TGTGCCAGCAGTTTAGCGGGCATCGGCAATGAGCAGTTCTTC. Protein product: CASSLAGIGNEQFF. The chain combines TRBV28 with TRBJ2-1; TRBD2 might be the D (5 bases). The CDR3 contains 14 residues. Germline V CDR1 and CDR2: MDHEN, SYDVKM. V was trimmed by 2 bases and J by 6 bases, leaving 11 bases between them.

This sequence joins TRBV5-1 and TRBJ1-5; D gene ambiguous. Germline V gene sequence: CDR1 SGHRS, CDR2 YFSETQ. The CDR3 has 16 residues. V lost 0 bases and J lost 0, with 10 bases in between. CDR3 sequence reads: CASSLGGPLSNQPQHF. CDR3 DNA sequence: TGCGCCAGCAGCTTGGGGGGTCCCCTTAGCAATCAGCCCCAGCATTTT. Together with reference TRBV5-1 and TRBJ1-5, the CDR3 gives the full variable domain: KAGVTQTPRYLIKTRGQQVTLSCSPISGHRSVSWYQQTPGQGLQFLFEYFSETQRNKGNFPGRFSGRQFSNSRSEMNVSTLELGDSALYLCASSLGGPLSNQPQHFGDGTRLSIL.

The chain has TRBV9 and TRBJ2-5; TRBD2 agrees at 7 bases. Unmatched junction bases numbered 7, after V lost 3 bases and J lost 2 bases. The CDR3 is 15 amino acids. Per the germline V gene, CDR1 is SGDLS and CDR2 is YYNGEE. Here the CDR3 reads CASSASTGGQETQYF. For the CDR3, the DNA is TGTGCCAGCAGCGCGAGTACGGGGGGTCAAGAGACCCAGTACTTC.

V usage is TRBV13 and J usage is TRBJ2-3; TRBD1 might be the D (6 bases). The germline V and J ends were trimmed by 2 bases and 7 bases, with 28 bases remaining between them. CDR1 is PRHDT, CDR2 FYEKMQ, per germline (reference sequence). The CDR3 is 19 amino acids. The CDR3 DNA is TGTGCCAGCAGCTTAACGGACAGTAGCCCCGGACATCTGACAAATACGCAGTATTTT. Its protein product is CASSLTDSSPGHLTNTQYF.

The chain recombines TRBV6-5 with TRBJ1-5, with TRBD1 matching over 7 bases. In germline, CDR1 is MNHEY, CDR2 SVGAGI. The trim removed 5 bases at V and 0 bases at J, leaving 1 base unmatched. The CDR3 runs 14 residues. The CDR3 nucleotides are TGTGCCAGCAGTCGGGACAGTAGCAATCAGCCCCAGCATTTT. This gives the protein CASSRDSSNQPQHF.